This TCR beta chain was identified during a study of Ad26.COV2.S vaccination and SARS-CoV-2 variants. Libraries were prepared by immunoSEQ multiplex PCR; TCRdb keeps only in-frame clonotypes and omits some of them. The sample gives hundreds of thousands of clones, around 89% of which show up once; 5% is in the top ten. The sample's treatment: around 19 received Ad26.COV2.S at low or high dose, single or two shots; about 5 received placebo; per-sample allocation not given. At day 63 after the first vaccine or placebo injection, samples were drawn. The CDR3 consists of 16 residues. V was clipped by 2 bases and J by 0 bases, with 14 bases between them. Germline V gene lookup returns CDR1 GTSNPN and CDR2 SVGIG (reference sequence).

The chain uses TRBV30 and TRBJ1-5; no definite D call. Specimen: peripheral blood, collected in a trial of Ad26.COV2.S vaccine versus placebo. The TCR sequence derives from a person between 18 and 59 years old who received the Ad26.COV2.S COVID-19 vaccine or a placebo. DNA for the CDR3: TGTGCCTGGAGTCCCCCGGAAAGATATAGCAATCAGCCCCAGCATTTT. Translating it yields CAWSPPERYSNQPQHF.